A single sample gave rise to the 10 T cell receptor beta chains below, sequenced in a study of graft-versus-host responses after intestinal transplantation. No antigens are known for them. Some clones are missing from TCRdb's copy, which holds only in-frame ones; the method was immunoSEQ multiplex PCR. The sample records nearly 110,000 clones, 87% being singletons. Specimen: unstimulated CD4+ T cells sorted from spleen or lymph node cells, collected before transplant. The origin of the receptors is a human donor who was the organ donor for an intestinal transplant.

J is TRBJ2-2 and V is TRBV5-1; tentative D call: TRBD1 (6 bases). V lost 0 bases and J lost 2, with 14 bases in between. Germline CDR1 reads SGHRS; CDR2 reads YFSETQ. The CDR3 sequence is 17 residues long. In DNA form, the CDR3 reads TGCGCCAGCAGCTTGGTTGTTACAGGGACAAACACCGGGGAGCTGTTTTTT. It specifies CASSLVVTGTNTGELFF.

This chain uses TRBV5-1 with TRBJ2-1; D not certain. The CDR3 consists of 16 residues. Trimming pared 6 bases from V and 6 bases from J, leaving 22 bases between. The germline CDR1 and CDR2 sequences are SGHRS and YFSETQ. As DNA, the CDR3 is TGCGCCAGCACCACCCTCCAACATCGTGGGCTCAATGAGCAGTTCTTC. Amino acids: CASTTLQHRGLNEQFF.

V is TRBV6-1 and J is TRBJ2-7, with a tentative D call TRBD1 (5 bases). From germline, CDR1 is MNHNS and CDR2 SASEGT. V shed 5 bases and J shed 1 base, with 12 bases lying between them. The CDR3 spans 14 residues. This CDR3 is CASSSPGFSYEQYF. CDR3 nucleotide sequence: TGTGCCAGCAGTTCACCAGGGTTTTCCTACGAGCAGTACTTC.

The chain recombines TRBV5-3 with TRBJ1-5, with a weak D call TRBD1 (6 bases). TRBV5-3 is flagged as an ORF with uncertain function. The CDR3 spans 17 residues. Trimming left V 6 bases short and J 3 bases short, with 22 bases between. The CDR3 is CARTYHKGGLSNQPQHF. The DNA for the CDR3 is TGTGCCAGAACCTACCATAAGGGGGGACTCTCCAATCAGCCCCAGCATTTT.

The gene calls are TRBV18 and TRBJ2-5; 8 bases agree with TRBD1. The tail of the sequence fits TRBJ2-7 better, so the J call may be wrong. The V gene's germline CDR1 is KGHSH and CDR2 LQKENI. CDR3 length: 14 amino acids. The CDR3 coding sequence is TGTGCCAGCTCACCAGGGGGGACAGGATACGAGCAGTACTTC. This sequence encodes CASSPGGTGYEQYF.

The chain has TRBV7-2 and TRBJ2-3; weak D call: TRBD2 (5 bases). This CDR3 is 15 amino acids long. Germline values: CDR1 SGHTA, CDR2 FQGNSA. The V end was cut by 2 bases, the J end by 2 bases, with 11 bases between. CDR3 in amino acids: CASSLHPGTTDTQYF. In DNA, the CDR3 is TGTGCCAGCAGCTTACACCCGGGAACCACAGATACGCAGTATTTT.

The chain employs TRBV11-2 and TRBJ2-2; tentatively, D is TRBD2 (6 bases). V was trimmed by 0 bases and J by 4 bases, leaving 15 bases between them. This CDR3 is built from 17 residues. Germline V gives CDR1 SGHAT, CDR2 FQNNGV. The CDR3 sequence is CASSLDPGGAPTGELFF. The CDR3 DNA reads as TGTGCCAGCAGCTTAGATCCAGGAGGGGCTCCCACCGGGGAGCTGTTTTTT.

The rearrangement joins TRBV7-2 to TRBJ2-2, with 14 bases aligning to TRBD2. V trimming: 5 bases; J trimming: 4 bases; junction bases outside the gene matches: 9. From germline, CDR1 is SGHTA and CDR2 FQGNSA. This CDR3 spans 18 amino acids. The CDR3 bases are TGTGCCAGCAGCAAAACTCCGGGACTAGCGGGGGTCACCGGGGAGCTGTTTTTT. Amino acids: CASSKTPGLAGVTGELFF.

The CDR3 loop reads CASSLRPPDRGYEQYF. DNA for the CDR3: TGTGCCAGCAGCTTAAGGCCCCCTGACAGGGGCTACGAGCAGTACTTC. The chain has TRBV11-2 and TRBJ2-7; 8 positions match TRBD1. The length of the CDR3 is 16 residues. The V segment lost 2 bases and the J segment 3 bases; nucleotides outside the gene matches: 9. Germline V gives CDR1 SGHAT, CDR2 FQNNGV.

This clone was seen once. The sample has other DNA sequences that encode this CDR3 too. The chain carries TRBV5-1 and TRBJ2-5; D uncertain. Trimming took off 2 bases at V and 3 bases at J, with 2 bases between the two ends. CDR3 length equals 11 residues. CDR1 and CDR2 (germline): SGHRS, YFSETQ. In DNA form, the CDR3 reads TGCGCCAGCAGCTTAGAAGAGACCCAGTACTTC. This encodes CASSLEETQYF.